Each of the 6 T cell receptor beta chains below was sequenced from the same sample in a study of chronic HIV infection and antiretroviral therapy. TCRdb fed the 5' RACE reads into MiXCR, producing one record per CDR3 protein. The sample contains 45,000 to 60,000 distinct CDR3 sequences, approximately 19% of which appear only once. Material for sequencing was peripheral blood. These receptors were obtained from an adult who had HIV and had not received antiretroviral therapy, or was an uninfected healthy control (not recorded which).

The J gene is TRBJ1-2, the V gene TRBV6-5, with TRBD1 matching 10 bases. The CDR3 sequence is 13 residues long. The junction had 5 bases not matched to a gene; V was cut back by 6 bases and J by 7 bases. Germline V gene data show CDR1 as MNHEY and CDR2 as SVGAGI. CDR3 sequence: CASSLWTGGGYTF. The CDR3 nucleotides are TGTGCCAGCAGCCTCTGGACAGGGGGTGGCTACACCTTC.

This clonotype was found a few times. The chain is built from TRBV29-1 and TRBJ1-1, with TRBD1 identical over 8 bases. The CDR3 totals 14 residues. J lost 5 bases, V lost 3 bases, and 8 bases had no gene match. Germline CDR1 reads SQVTM; CDR2 reads ANQGSEA. The CDR3 region is CSVDLTGGGTEAFF. In nucleotides, the CDR3 is TGCAGCGTTGACCTAACAGGGGGAGGGACTGAAGCTTTCTTT. The full variable domain, its missing parts supplied by reference TRBV29-1 and TRBJ1-1, is SAVISQKPSRDICQRGTSLTIQCQVDSQVTMMFWYRQQPGQSLTLIATANQGSEATYESGFVIDKFPISRPNLTFSTLTVSNMSPEDSSIYLCSVDLTGGGTEAFFGQGTRLTVV.

This chain joins TRBV9 and TRBJ2-3; 14 nucleotides match TRBD2. V lost 3 bases to trimming and J lost 4 bases; unmatched junction nucleotides: 7. CDR3 length equals 17 residues. Germline lookup yields CDR1 SGDLS and CDR2 YYNGEE. For the CDR3, the DNA is TGTGCCAGCAGCGGGGCTCGGGGACTAGCGGGAGCAGATACGCAGTATTTT. Protein product: CASSGARGLAGADTQYF.

This clonotype was observed at least ten times. The chain employs TRBV10-3 and TRBJ2-7, with 9 bases lining up with TRBD1. Germline V gives CDR1 ENHRY, CDR2 SYGVKD. With V trimmed by 4 bases and J by 4 bases, 2 bases remained unmatched. The CDR3 covers 13 residues. This chain's CDR3 is CAISADRGYEQYF. CDR3 sequence (DNA): TGTGCCATCAGTGCGGACAGGGGTTACGAGCAGTACTTC.

The chain is built from TRBV24-1 and TRBJ2-3, with D hard to call. Trimming stripped 0 bases from V and 5 bases from J, with 5 bases between. Germline V lookup: CDR1 KGHDR, CDR2 SFDVKD. This CDR3 has 13 amino acids. The CDR3 DNA is TGTGCCACCAGTGATTTGCGTAGAGATACGCAGTATTTT. This codes for CATSDLRRDTQYF.

This chain uses TRBV2 with TRBJ1-5; D unclear. Trimming shortened V by 5 bases and J by 11 bases, and 10 bases separated the two germline ends. The CDR3 extends over 11 amino acids. Germline V gene sequence: CDR1 SNHLY, CDR2 FYNNEI. This chain's CDR3 is CASSHDATQHF. The CDR3, as DNA: TGTGCCAGCAGTCACGACGCTACCCAGCATTTT.